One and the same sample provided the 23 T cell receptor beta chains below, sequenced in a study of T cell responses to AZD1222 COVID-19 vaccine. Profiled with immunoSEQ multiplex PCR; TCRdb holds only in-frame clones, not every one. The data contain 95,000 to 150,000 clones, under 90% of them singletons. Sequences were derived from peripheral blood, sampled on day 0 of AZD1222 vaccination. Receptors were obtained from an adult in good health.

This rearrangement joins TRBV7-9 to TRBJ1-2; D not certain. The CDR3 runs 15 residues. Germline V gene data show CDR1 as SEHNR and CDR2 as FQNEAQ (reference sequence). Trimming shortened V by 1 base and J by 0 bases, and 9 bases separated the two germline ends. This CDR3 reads CASSLGAVTNYGYTF. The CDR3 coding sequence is TGTGCCAGCAGCTTAGGGGCAGTCACTAACTATGGCTACACCTTC.

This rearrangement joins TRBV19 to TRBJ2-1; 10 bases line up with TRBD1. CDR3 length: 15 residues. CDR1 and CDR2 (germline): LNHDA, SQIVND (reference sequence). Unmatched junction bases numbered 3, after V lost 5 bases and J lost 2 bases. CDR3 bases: TGTGCCAGTAGTGACGGACAGGGGGCCTACAATGAGCAGTTCTTC. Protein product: CASSDGQGAYNEQFF.

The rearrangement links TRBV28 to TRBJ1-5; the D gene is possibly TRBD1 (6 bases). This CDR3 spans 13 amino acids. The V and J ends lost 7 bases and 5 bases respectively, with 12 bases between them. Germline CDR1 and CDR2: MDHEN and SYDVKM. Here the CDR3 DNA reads TGTGCCAGCAAAGGGGGTAGTGATCAGCCCCAGCATTTT. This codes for CASKGGSDQPQHF.

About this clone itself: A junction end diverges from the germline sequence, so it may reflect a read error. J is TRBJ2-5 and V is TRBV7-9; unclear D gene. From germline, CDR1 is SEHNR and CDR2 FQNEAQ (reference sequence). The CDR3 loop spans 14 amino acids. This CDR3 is CASSLAEAQGTQYF. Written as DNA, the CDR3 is TGTGCCAGCAGCTTAGCTGAAGCCCAAGGGACCCAGTACTTC.

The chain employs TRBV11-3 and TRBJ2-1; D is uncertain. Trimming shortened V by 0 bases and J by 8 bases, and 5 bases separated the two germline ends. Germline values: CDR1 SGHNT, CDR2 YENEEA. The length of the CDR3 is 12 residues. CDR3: CASSLDRYEQFF. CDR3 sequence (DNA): TGTGCCAGCAGCTTAGACAGGTATGAGCAGTTCTTC.

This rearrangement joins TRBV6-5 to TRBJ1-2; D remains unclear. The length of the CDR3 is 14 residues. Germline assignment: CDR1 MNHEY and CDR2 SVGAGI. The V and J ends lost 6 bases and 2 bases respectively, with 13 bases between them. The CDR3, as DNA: TGTGCCAGCAGCATAGAGGGTTTAAACTATGGCTACACCTTC. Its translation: CASSIEGLNYGYTF.

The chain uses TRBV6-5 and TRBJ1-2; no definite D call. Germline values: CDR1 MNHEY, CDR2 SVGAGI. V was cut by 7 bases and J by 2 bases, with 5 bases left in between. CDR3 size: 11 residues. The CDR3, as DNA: TGTGCCAGCACGGGGAACTATGGCTACACCTTC. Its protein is CASTGNYGYTF.

CDR3 sequence reads: CASRASGGAYNEQFF. CDR3 DNA sequence: TGTGCCAGCAGGGCTAGCGGGGGCGCCTACAATGAGCAGTTCTTC. The gene calls are TRBV27 and TRBJ2-1; 10 positions agree with TRBD2. Germline V lookup: CDR1 MNHEY, CDR2 SMNVEV (reference sequence). The CDR3 runs 15 residues. V was pared by 6 bases and J by 2 bases, with 4 bases of the junction left unmatched.

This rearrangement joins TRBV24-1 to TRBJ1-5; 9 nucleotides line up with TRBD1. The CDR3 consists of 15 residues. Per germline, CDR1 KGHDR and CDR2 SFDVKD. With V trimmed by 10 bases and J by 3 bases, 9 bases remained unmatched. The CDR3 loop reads CATRAGTGINQPQHF. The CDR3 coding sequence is TGTGCCACGAGAGCCGGGACAGGGATCAATCAGCCCCAGCATTTT.

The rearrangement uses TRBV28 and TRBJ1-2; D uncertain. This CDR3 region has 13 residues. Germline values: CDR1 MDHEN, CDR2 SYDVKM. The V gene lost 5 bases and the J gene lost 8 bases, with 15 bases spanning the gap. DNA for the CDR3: TGTGCCAGCAGTCAAGACCAGGTTAAGGGCTACACCTTC. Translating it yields CASSQDQVKGYTF.

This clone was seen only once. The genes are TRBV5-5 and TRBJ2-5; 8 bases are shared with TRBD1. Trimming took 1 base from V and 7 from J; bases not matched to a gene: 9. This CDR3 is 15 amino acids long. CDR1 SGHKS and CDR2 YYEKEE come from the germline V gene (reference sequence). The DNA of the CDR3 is TGTGCCAGCAGCTTGTTATCAGGGGGCCGGGGGACCCAGTACTTC. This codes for CASSLLSGGRGTQYF.

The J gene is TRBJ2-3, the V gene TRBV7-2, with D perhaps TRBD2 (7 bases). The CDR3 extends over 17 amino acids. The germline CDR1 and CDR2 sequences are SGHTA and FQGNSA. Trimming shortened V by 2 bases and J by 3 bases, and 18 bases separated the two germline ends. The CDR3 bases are TGTGCCAGCAGCTTATCCCCTCTAGGGGGGGGTACAGATACGCAGTATTTT. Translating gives CASSLSPLGGGTDTQYF. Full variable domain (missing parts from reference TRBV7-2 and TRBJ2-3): GAGVSQSPSNKVTEKGKDVELRCDPISGHTALYWYRQSLGQGLEFLIYFQGNSAPDKSGLPSDRFSAERTGGSVSTLTIQRTQQEDSAVYLCASSLSPLGGGTDTQYFGPGTRLTVL.

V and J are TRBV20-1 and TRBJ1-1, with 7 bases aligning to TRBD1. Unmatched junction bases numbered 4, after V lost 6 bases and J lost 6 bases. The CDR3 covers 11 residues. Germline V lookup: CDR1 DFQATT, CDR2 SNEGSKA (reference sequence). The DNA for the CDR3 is TGCAGTGCACTGACAGGGTCTGAAGCTTTCTTT. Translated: CSALTGSEAFF.

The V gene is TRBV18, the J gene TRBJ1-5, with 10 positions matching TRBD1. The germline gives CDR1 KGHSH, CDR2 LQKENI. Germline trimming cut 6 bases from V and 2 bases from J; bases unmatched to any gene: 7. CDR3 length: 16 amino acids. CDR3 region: CASSLPGTGGNQPQHF. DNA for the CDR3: TGTGCCAGCTCCCTCCCCGGGACAGGGGGCAATCAGCCCCAGCATTTT.

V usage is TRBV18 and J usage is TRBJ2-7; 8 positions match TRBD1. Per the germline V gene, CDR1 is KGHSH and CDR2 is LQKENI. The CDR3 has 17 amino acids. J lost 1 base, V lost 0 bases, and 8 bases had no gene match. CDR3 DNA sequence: TGTGCCAGCTCACCACCGAATGCCGGACAGGGATCCTACGAGCAGTACTTC. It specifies CASSPPNAGQGSYEQYF.

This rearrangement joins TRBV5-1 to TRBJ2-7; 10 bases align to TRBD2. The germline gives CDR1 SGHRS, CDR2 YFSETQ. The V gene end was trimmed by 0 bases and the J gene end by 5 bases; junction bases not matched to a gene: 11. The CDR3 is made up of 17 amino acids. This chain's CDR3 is CASSLEPIAGGQDEQYF. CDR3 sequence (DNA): TGCGCCAGCAGCTTGGAACCCATAGCGGGGGGCCAGGACGAGCAGTACTTC.

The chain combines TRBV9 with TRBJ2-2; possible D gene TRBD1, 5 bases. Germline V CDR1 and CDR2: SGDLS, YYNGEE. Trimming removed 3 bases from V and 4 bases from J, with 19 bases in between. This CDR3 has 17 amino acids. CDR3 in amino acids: CASSETVRAPGTGELFF. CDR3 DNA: TGTGCCAGCAGCGAAACCGTCAGGGCCCCGGGCACCGGGGAGCTGTTTTTT.

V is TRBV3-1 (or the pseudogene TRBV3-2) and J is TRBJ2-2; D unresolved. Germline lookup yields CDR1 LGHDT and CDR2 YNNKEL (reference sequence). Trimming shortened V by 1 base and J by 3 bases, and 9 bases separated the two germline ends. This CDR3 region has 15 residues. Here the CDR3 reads CASSQAVPHTGELFF. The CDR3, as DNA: TGTGCCAGCAGCCAAGCCGTCCCTCACACCGGGGAGCTGTTTTTT.

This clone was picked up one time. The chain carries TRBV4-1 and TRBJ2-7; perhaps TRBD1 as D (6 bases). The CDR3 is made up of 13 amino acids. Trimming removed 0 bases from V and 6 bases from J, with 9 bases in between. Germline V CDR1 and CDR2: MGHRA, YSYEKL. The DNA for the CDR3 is TGCGCCAGCAGCCAAGATAGGGGGTCCGAGCAGTACTTC. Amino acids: CASSQDRGSEQYF.

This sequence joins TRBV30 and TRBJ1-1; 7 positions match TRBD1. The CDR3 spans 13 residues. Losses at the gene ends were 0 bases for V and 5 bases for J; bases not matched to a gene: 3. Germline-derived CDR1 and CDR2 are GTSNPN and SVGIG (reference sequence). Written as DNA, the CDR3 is TGTGCCTGGAGTGTAGCCAGGGGGACTGAAGCTTTCTTT. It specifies CAWSVARGTEAFF.

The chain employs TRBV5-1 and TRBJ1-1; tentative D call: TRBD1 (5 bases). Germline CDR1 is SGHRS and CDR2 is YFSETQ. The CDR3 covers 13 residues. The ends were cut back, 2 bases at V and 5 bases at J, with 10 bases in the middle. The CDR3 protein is CASSFGGWTEAFF. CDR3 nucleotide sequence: TGCGCCAGCAGCTTTGGGGGATGGACTGAAGCTTTCTTT.

Here the CDR3 reads CAWSVRMGDTQYF. The DNA of the CDR3 is TGTGCCTGGAGTGTACGGATGGGAGATACGCAGTATTTT. The genes are TRBV30 and TRBJ2-3; no clear D gene. The CDR3 is 13 residues long. From germline, CDR1 is GTSNPN and CDR2 SVGIG (reference sequence). The V end was cut by 0 bases, the J end by 5 bases, with 9 bases between.

The CDR3 loop is CASSLTRGRRFTDTQYF. CDR3 bases: TGTGCCAGCAGTTTGACTCGGGGCAGGAGATTCACAGATACGCAGTATTTT. The chain uses TRBV28 and TRBJ2-3; the D gene could be TRBD1 or TRBD2 (5 bases each). The CDR3 length is 17 residues. The germline gives CDR1 MDHEN, CDR2 SYDVKM. V lost 3 bases to trimming and J lost 2 bases, with 18 bases between them.